This passage covers 31 T cell receptor beta chains from one sample sequenced in a study of OX40 agonist ivuxolimab in advanced cancers. Library preparation used the immunoSEQ multiplex PCR assay. TCRdb holds this immuneACCESS table with in-frame rearrangements only. Some clones are missing; in checked studies, unresolved V genes explain under half, and the rest has no known cause. In this sample the table shows some 39,000 clones, more than 80% of which occur a single time. The ten largest make up over 2.5% of the sample. The starting material was CD4+ or CD8+ T cells sorted from blood, obtained in a trial of the OX40 agonist ivuxolimab. The receptors shown here come from an adult with an advanced solid tumor such as melanoma, head and neck, liver or kidney cancer.

The chain employs TRBV5-4 and TRBJ1-2; TRBD1 aligns across 7 bases. The length of the CDR3 is 15 residues. The germline gives CDR1 SGHNT, CDR2 YYREEE (reference sequence). V trimming: 2 bases; J trimming: 5 bases; junction bases outside the gene matches: 9. The CDR3 is CASSLFSGTEYGYTF. The CDR3 coding sequence is TGTGCCAGCAGCTTATTTTCCGGGACAGAGTATGGCTACACCTTC.

This clone was seen more than once but under ten times. The chain is built from TRBV4-3 and TRBJ1-3; D not resolved. Trimming pared 0 bases from V and 0 bases from J, leaving 6 bases between. From germline, CDR1 is LGHNA and CDR2 YSLEER. There are 15 residues in the CDR3. The chain's CDR3 is CASSQEPFSGNTIYF. In nucleotides, the CDR3 is TGCGCCAGCAGCCAAGAACCCTTCTCTGGAAACACCATATATTTT.

The J gene is TRBJ1-3, the V gene TRBV11-3; 10 nucleotides line up with TRBD1. CDR1 is SGHNT and CDR2 is YENEEA in the germline V gene. This CDR3 is 15 amino acids long. The V gene end was trimmed by 4 bases and the J gene end by 7 bases; junction bases not matched to a gene: 7. The CDR3 protein is CASSSPPGQGNTIYF. CDR3 bases: TGTGCCAGCAGCTCCCCCCCGGGACAGGGGAACACCATATATTTT.

The rearrangement joins TRBV7-9 to TRBJ1-6; D not certain. The CDR3 runs to 13 residues. Trimming cost V 7 bases and J 4 bases, with 8 bases left between them. Germline V gene sequence: CDR1 SEHNR, CDR2 FQNEAQ (reference sequence). CDR3 nucleotides: TGTGCCAGCACCCAGACATATAATTCACCCCTCCACTTT. Translated, it gives CASTQTYNSPLHF.

The V and J genes are TRBV27 and TRBJ2-7; D is perhaps TRBD2 (6 bases). Trimming shortened V by 1 base and J by 0 bases, and 13 bases separated the two germline ends. CDR3 length: 16 amino acids. The germline V gene has CDR1 MNHEY and CDR2 SMNVEV (reference sequence). CDR3 region: CASSLWSGLPSYEQYF. Here the CDR3 DNA reads TGTGCCAGCAGTTTATGGTCGGGACTTCCCTCCTACGAGCAGTACTTC.

This clone was recorded a few times. The chain couples TRBV4-3 to TRBJ1-1; a weak D match, TRBD1 (6 bases). The CDR3 is 14 amino acids. Germline lookup yields CDR1 LGHNA and CDR2 YSLEER. Trimming took off 0 bases at V and 6 bases at J, with 11 bases between the two ends. CDR3 sequence reads: CASSQEGQFAEAFF. The CDR3 region has the DNA TGCGCCAGCAGCCAAGAAGGACAGTTCGCTGAAGCTTTCTTT.

This clone was found a few times. The rearrangement links TRBV10-3 to TRBJ2-7; no definite D call. V was trimmed by 3 bases and J by 0 bases, leaving 12 bases between them. There are 15 residues in the CDR3. The germline CDR1 and CDR2 sequences are ENHRY and SYGVKD. CDR3 region: CAISDSAISSYEQYF. The CDR3 DNA reads as TGTGCCATCAGTGACTCCGCGATAAGCTCCTACGAGCAGTACTTC.

V usage is TRBV5-1 and J usage is TRBJ2-5, with 8 bases matching TRBD1. This CDR3 is built from 14 residues. The V and J ends lost 5 bases and 5 bases, in that order; junction bases with no gene match: 8. Germline V gene data show CDR1 as SGHRS and CDR2 as YFSETQ. CDR3 DNA: TGCGCCAGCAGTCCAAGGACAGGGCGGGAGACCCAGTACTTC. Its protein is CASSPRTGRETQYF.

This clone was counted between two and nine times. This chain connects TRBV5-4 to TRBJ1-3; D call uncertain. Trimming removed 5 bases from V and 7 bases from J, with 19 bases in between. Germline values: CDR1 SGHNT, CDR2 YYREEE (reference sequence). The CDR3 extends over 15 amino acids. This CDR3 reads CASSREPSPGNTIYF. The CDR3 coding sequence is TGTGCCAGCAGTAGGGAGCCCTCCCCCGGGAACACCATATATTTT.

The CDR3 nucleotides read TGTGCCACCAGCAGAGGGGCCCTAACTGAAGCTTTCTTT. It codes for CATSRGALTEAFF. The chain has TRBV15 and TRBJ1-1, with D unresolved. V lost 1 base and J lost 5, with 8 bases in between. This CDR3 region has 13 residues. Per the germline V gene, CDR1 is LNHNV and CDR2 is YYDKDF (reference sequence).

The V call is TRBV6-5, the J call TRBJ1-2; a weak D match, TRBD1 (5 bases). Germline V CDR1 and CDR2: MNHEY, SVGAGI. V lost 4 bases and J lost 4, with 10 bases in between. The CDR3 sequence is 13 residues long. This CDR3 reads CASSSDGTYGYTF. The CDR3, as DNA: TGTGCCAGCAGTTCAGACGGGACCTATGGCTACACCTTC.

The chain combines TRBV30 with TRBJ1-1, with 9 bases fitting TRBD1. V was pared by 0 bases and J by 7 bases, with 6 bases of the junction left unmatched. CDR3 length: 14 amino acids. CDR1 GTSNPN and CDR2 SVGIG come from the germline V gene (reference sequence). The CDR3 spells CAWSVPGTGIEAFF. The CDR3 nucleotides read TGTGCCTGGAGTGTACCGGGGACAGGGATTGAAGCTTTCTTT.

CDR3 sequence: CSARDRYEQFF. The CDR3 DNA follows: TGCAGTGCTAGAGATAGGTATGAGCAGTTCTTC. This sequence joins TRBV20-1 and TRBJ2-1; D remains unclear. V lost 0 bases and J 8 bases, leaving 5 bases between the germline ends. The CDR3 covers 11 residues. The germline gives CDR1 DFQATT, CDR2 SNEGSKA (reference sequence).

The chain couples TRBV9 to TRBJ2-6; no definite D call. Looked up from germline, CDR1 is SGDLS and CDR2 is YYNGEE. The CDR3 has 15 amino acids. V was cut by 0 bases and J by 0 bases, with 4 bases left in between. The CDR3 nucleotides are TGTGCCAGCAGCGTAGGGGTCTCTGGGGCCAACGTCCTGACTTTC. Translating it yields CASSVGVSGANVLTF.

The rearrangement joins TRBV5-4 to TRBJ2-5, with 13 bases matching TRBD2. The CDR3 is 18 amino acids. Germline V gene lookup returns CDR1 SGHNT and CDR2 YYREEE (reference sequence). The junction had 14 bases not matched to a gene; V was cut back by 4 bases and J by 5 bases. The CDR3 region is CASSPRGLAGPAGETQYF. For the CDR3, the DNA is TGTGCCAGCAGCCCTAGGGGACTAGCGGGACCCGCCGGGGAGACCCAGTACTTC.

V is TRBV30 and J is TRBJ2-1, with D uncertain. The CDR3 spans 14 residues. The V gene lost 5 bases and the J gene lost 6 bases, with 17 bases spanning the gap. Germline values: CDR1 GTSNPN, CDR2 SVGIG (reference sequence). CDR3 coding DNA: TGTGCCTGGGGCTCTGTCCTTGGAGTCAATGAGCAGTTCTTC. It is translated as CAWGSVLGVNEQFF.

This clone turned up a few times. The V and J genes are TRBV5-1 and TRBJ2-7; 10 bases are a match to TRBD1. Per the germline V gene, CDR1 is SGHRS and CDR2 is YFSETQ. V was pared by 6 bases and J by 2 bases, with 5 bases of the junction left unmatched. The CDR3 contains 14 residues. In DNA form, the CDR3 reads TGCGCCAGCACTAGACAGGGGGCTCCCTACGAGCAGTACTTC. It yields the protein CASTRQGAPYEQYF.

The chain has TRBV18 and TRBJ2-7; 13 bases agree with TRBD2. V lost 5 bases and J lost 9; bases outside the gene matches: 7. Germline CDR1 KGHSH, CDR2 LQKENI. There are 14 residues in the CDR3. CDR3 sequence (DNA): TGTGCCAGCTCATCAGGACTAGCGGGAGTAGGGCAGTACGTC. Its translation is CASSSGLAGVGQYV.

The V and J genes are TRBV30 and TRBJ2-7; D may be TRBD2 (7 bases). Germline V lookup: CDR1 GTSNPN, CDR2 SVGIG (reference sequence). V was pared by 5 bases and J by 6 bases, with 17 bases between. The CDR3 is 13 amino acids. The DNA of the CDR3 is TGTGCCTGGGGTGGGGGGGCCCATGCCGAGCAGTACTTC. Its translation is CAWGGGAHAEQYF.

The chain carries TRBV5-1 and TRBJ2-3, with 9 bases lining up with TRBD2. The CDR3 is 15 amino acids. The V and J ends lost 4 bases and 3 bases, in that order; junction bases with no gene match: 6. Germline V gives CDR1 SGHRS, CDR2 YFSETQ. CDR3 nucleotides: TGCGCCAGCAGCGAAAGTAGCGGGAGAACAGATACGCAGTATTTT. Its translation is CASSESSGRTDTQYF.

The V and J genes are TRBV11-3 and TRBJ1-2; D is uncertain. The CDR3 has 13 amino acids. Germline CDR1 and CDR2: SGHNT and YENEEA. Trimming shortened V by 2 bases and J by 4 bases, and 8 bases separated the two germline ends. The CDR3 protein is CASSLFPIYGYTF. CDR3 DNA: TGTGCCAGCAGCTTATTCCCGATCTATGGCTACACCTTC.

The rearrangement joins TRBV18 to TRBJ2-7, with no clear D. Germline CDR1 KGHSH, CDR2 LQKENI. V lost 5 bases and J lost 6, with 23 bases in between. CDR3 length equals 16 residues. DNA of the CDR3: TGTGCCAGCTCAGAGTCTTTAATCGCCGTCTCTTCCGAGCAGTACTTC. The encoded protein is CASSESLIAVSSEQYF.

The chain has TRBV18 and TRBJ1-2; TRBD1 matches at 11 bases. The trim removed 5 bases at V and 4 bases at J, leaving 9 bases unmatched. This CDR3 spans 16 amino acids. Germline V gives CDR1 KGHSH, CDR2 LQKENI. In DNA form, the CDR3 reads TGTGCCAGCTCAACCACTACCGGGACAGGGGGCTATGGCTACACCTTC. Amino acids: CASSTTTGTGGYGYTF.

V and J are TRBV6-4 and TRBJ2-3, with D hard to call. Germline loops: CDR1 MRHNA, CDR2 SNTAGT. Trimming pared 2 bases from V and 4 bases from J, leaving 4 bases between. CDR3 length equals 12 residues. CDR3 in amino acids: CASSDRADTQYF. The CDR3 DNA sequence: TGTGCCAGCAGTGACAGGGCAGATACGCAGTATTTT.

This clone was found once. This chain uses TRBV30 with TRBJ2-5; D remains unclear. From germline, CDR1 is GTSNPN and CDR2 SVGIG (reference sequence). The CDR3 loop spans 11 amino acids. V was pared by 3 bases and J by 11 bases, with 13 bases between. This CDR3 is CAWRSGREQYF. The CDR3 DNA follows: TGTGCCTGGAGATCGGGTAGAGAGCAGTACTTC.

This clone appeared a few times. The V call is TRBV29-1, the J call TRBJ2-3; 9 bases are a match to TRBD2. Germline assignment: CDR1 SQVTM and CDR2 ANQGSEA. The V and J ends lost 3 bases and 1 base, in that order; junction bases with no gene match: 11. The CDR3 consists of 17 residues. The CDR3 coding sequence is TGCAGCGTTGAGGGGAGCGGGAGGTCTGGTGGCACAGATACGCAGTATTTT. It yields the protein CSVEGSGRSGGTDTQYF.

A word on this clone: The germline gene is not matched at one end of the junction; a read error may be the cause. The V gene is TRBV7-7, the J gene TRBJ2-3; D uncertain. Germline V gene lookup returns CDR1 SSHAT and CDR2 FNYEAQ (reference sequence). The CDR3 loop spans 13 amino acids. CDR3 in DNA: TGTGCTAGCAGCTTAGCCCTTAGGGATACGCAGTATTTT. This encodes CASSLALRDTQYF.

This chain connects TRBV5-4 to TRBJ2-3, with D possibly called TRBD1 or TRBD2 (7 bases each). V shed 7 bases and J shed 1 base, with 13 bases lying between them. The V gene's germline CDR1 is SGHNT and CDR2 YYREEE (reference sequence). This CDR3 is built from 14 residues. CDR3 nucleotides: TGTGCCAGCCGCGCAGGGGGGGGCACAGATACGCAGTATTTT. The encoded protein is CASRAGGGTDTQYF.

This chain links TRBV6-6 with TRBJ1-6, with a possible D match to TRBD1 (5 bases). The V end was cut by 5 bases, the J end by 13 bases, with 18 bases between. Germline CDR1 reads MNHNY; CDR2 reads SVGAGI (reference sequence). The CDR3 consists of 14 residues. The DNA of the CDR3 is TGTGCCAGCAGTCCCCAGGGCGGCGAAAACCCCCTCCACTTT. Its protein is CASSPQGGENPLHF.

The CDR3 nucleotides are TGCAGTGCAGCACAGGGAACTGAAGCTTTCTTT. Amino acids: CSAAQGTEAFF. This chain connects TRBV20-1 to TRBJ1-1, with a possible D match to TRBD1 (6 bases). With 6 bases removed from V and 5 bases from J, the gap between germline ends came to 10 bases. The CDR3 contains 11 residues. CDR1 DFQATT and CDR2 SNEGSKA come from the germline V gene (reference sequence).

The chain combines TRBV7-9 with TRBJ1-2; D gene uncertain. Germline V lookup: CDR1 SEHNR, CDR2 FQNEAQ (reference sequence). V was trimmed by 2 bases and J by 10 bases, leaving 14 bases between them. This CDR3 comprises 13 residues. The CDR3 spells CASSLTFGLDYTF. The CDR3 DNA sequence: TGTGCCAGCAGCTTAACGTTCGGGCTGGACTACACCTTC. Combining the CDR3 with reference TRBV7-9 and TRBJ1-2 gives the whole variable domain DTGVSQNPRHKITKRGQNVTFRCDPISEHNRLYWYRQTLGQGPEFLTYFQNEAQLEKSRLLSDRFSAERPKGSFSTLEIQRTEQGDSAMYLCASSLTFGLDYTFGSGTRLTVV.